A selection of T cell receptor beta chains follows, all from one sample in a study of T cells after yellow fever vaccination. TCRdb re-called the 5' RACE reads through MiXCR, storing one row per CDR3 protein. The sample lists about 68,000 distinct CDR3 sequences, about 6% occurring once. Material: CD8+ T cells sorted from PBMCs, obtained 35 to 50 days after the first yellow fever vaccination. Every receptor here comes from a man between 18 and 35 years old who received the YFV17D yellow fever vaccine. The CDR3 runs from the conserved cysteine through the conserved F or W. D genes are given only for firm matches. Some rows mark clone size as missing; the rest say once, few, many or name a class of expanded clone.

CASRLGTAPYNEQFF,TGTGCCAGCAGACTCGGGACAGCTCCCTACAATGAGCAGTTCTTC,many,TRBV3-1,TRBD1,TRBJ2-1
CASSYRGSGYTF,TGTGCCAGCAGTTACAGGGGGAGCGGCTACACCTTC,few,TRBV12-3/TRBV12-4,TRBD1,TRBJ1-2
CASSSDSDSSYEQYF,TGCGCCAGCAGTTCCGACTCGGACAGCTCCTACGAGCAGTACTTC,many,TRBV10-1,.,TRBJ2-7
CASSSRTANYGYTF,TGTGCCAGCAGCTCGAGGACAGCTAACTATGGCTACACCTTC,few,TRBV13,.,TRBJ1-2
CSSSQVSGNYGYTF,TGCTCCAGCAGCCAAGTGTCGGGCAACTATGGCTACACCTTC,.,TRBV4-1,.,TRBJ1-2
CASSLVFNEQFF,TGTGCCAGCAGCTTAGTATTCAATGAGCAGTTCTTC,.,TRBV7-2,.,TRBJ2-1
CASSFRQDYTGELFF,TGTGCCAGCAGCTTCCGACAGGACTACACCGGGGAGCTGTTTTTT,many,TRBV7-6,.,TRBJ2-2
CASSLWDSNEQFF,TGTGCCAGCAGCTTATGGGACTCCAATGAGCAGTTCTTC,many,TRBV7-2,.,TRBJ2-1
CASGLGTGITEAFF,TGTGCTAGTGGTTTGGGAACAGGGATCACTGAAGCTTTCTTT,.,TRBV12-5,.,TRBJ1-1
CASLSGTGFYQPQHF,TGTGCCAGCTTATCCGGGACAGGGTTCTATCAGCCCCAGCATTTT,.,TRBV6-1,TRBD1,TRBJ1-5
CASSLTSGGGDTQYF,TGTGCCAGCAGCCTGACTAGCGGGGGGGGAGATACGCAGTATTTT,few,TRBV5-4,TRBD2,TRBJ2-3
CATSDPAGVGDTQYF,TGTGCCACCAGTGATCCGGCGGGCGTAGGAGATACGCAGTATTTT,many,TRBV24-1,.,TRBJ2-3
CCARDPWTPSGANVLTF,TGCTGTGCTAGAGATCCTTGGACCCCCTCTGGGGCCAACGTCCTGACTTTC,.,TRBV20-1,.,TRBJ2-6
CASSLAGGRVTEAFF,TGTGCCAGCAGTTTAGCGGGAGGGAGGGTCACTGAAGCTTTCTTT,many,TRBV28,.,TRBJ1-1
CASSLDLDSNQPQHF,TGTGCCAGCAGCTTAGATCTAGATAGCAATCAGCCCCAGCATTTT,many,TRBV11-2,.,TRBJ1-5
CASSQLGGGGDTQYF,TGCGCCAGCAGCCAATTGGGGGGGGGAGGGGATACGCAGTATTTT,many,TRBV4-1,TRBD2,TRBJ2-3
CAILGDGGTGELFF,TGTGCCATCCTGGGTGACGGTGGGACCGGGGAGCTGTTTTTT,.,TRBV7-9,.,TRBJ2-2
CASSYPLVAVLGTDTQYF,TGTGCCAGCAGTTACCCCCTGGTCGCGGTTTTAGGTACAGATACGCAGTATTTT,many,TRBV6-5,.,TRBJ2-3
CASSPTGNMNTEAFF,TGTGCCAGCAGCCCGACAGGGAACATGAACACTGAAGCTTTCTTT,many,TRBV5-5,TRBD1,TRBJ1-1
CASSLSMPYEQYF,TGTGCCAGCAGCTTAAGTATGCCCTACGAGCAGTACTTC,.,TRBV7-3,.,TRBJ2-7